This T cell receptor beta chain was sequenced in a study of OX40 agonist ivuxolimab in advanced cancers. For the study in its entirety: Ivuxolimab was an agonistic, fully human IgG2 monoclonal antibody directed against OX40 (CD134), a costimulatory receptor. Partial responses occurred in three dose-escalation patients, of whom one had hepatocellular carcinoma and two had cutaneous melanoma. Prior anti-PD-1, anti-PD-L1 or anti-CTLA-4 therapy was permitted, and checkpoint inhibitors had been received by more than 35% of dose-escalation patients. Intravenous ivuxolimab was administered to patients every 2 weeks at six dose levels: 0.01, 0.1, 0.3, 1.5, 3 and 10 mg/kg. Peripheral TCRbeta sequencing aimed to test whether ivuxolimab altered TCR sequence diversity and caused clonal T-cell expansion. Of the approximately 50 dose-escalation patients, hepatocellular carcinoma was present in some 19, melanoma in approximately 15, renal cell carcinoma in 9 and head and neck cancer in 9. The monotherapy dose-escalation portion (N = 52 patients) of the phase I ivuxolimab trial is reported in the paper. In the dose-escalation cohort, approximately 80% of patients were male, and the mean age was around 60 years with a range of about 20 to 90. Study-wide findings and limitations: In the 0.1-3.0 mg/kg groups, partial responders had among the lowest normalized peripheral clonal expansion, particularly in CD8+ T cells. At doses from 0.1 to 3.0 mg/kg, clonal expansion was seen in both CD4+ and CD8+ blood T cells between baseline and week 6. After ivuxolimab, more expanded clones were found on average in CD8+ T cells than in CD4+ T cells. Low levels of normalized T-cell clonal expansion were also shown by some nonresponding patients. Antigen specificity was not determined for the clonally expanded peripheral T cells.

For sequencing of the TCRbeta CDR3 region, genomic DNA was extracted from the sorted cells. TCRbeta CDR3 regions were sequenced using the immunoSEQ Assay. TCRdb re-hosts the immuneACCESS table, in-frame sequences only. Its copies lack some clones; in the studies checked, an unresolved V gene accounts for under half of them, and the cause for the rest is not known. This sample is represented by some 32,000 clones; 65% to 85% of them were singletons. The ten largest clones capture approximately 20% of the sample. The trial excluded patients who had a history of autoimmune disease or who were on systemic immunosuppression. Peripheral blood for TCR sequencing was drawn from every dose cohort at baseline, at cycle 4 day 1 and at cycle 7 day 1. The samples were drawn from a first-in-human, open-label, multicenter phase I dose-escalation trial of ivuxolimab. Adults with locally advanced or metastatic melanoma, renal cell carcinoma, hepatocellular carcinoma or head and neck squamous cell carcinoma were enrolled in the trial. Before TCR sequencing, CD4+ and CD8+ T cells were separately sorted from peripheral blood.

For this clone: Its specific antigen is unknown. Base quality data are lacking; no much larger clone is found one base away.

Taken from cysteine to phenylalanine, the CDR3 has 14 residues. Here the CDR3 DNA is all that survives: 42 bases in frame from base 1. As encoded in the germline V gene, CDR1 is MDHEN while CDR2 is SYDVKM. Trimming removed 5 bases from V and 8 bases from J, leaving 18 bases between the germline ends. Recombination connected TRBV28 to TRBJ1-1; the D gene is perhaps TRBD1, from 5 matching bases. This receptor was identified in an adult with an advanced solid tumor such as melanoma, head and neck, liver or kidney cancer. The material was CD4+ or CD8+ T cells sorted from blood, obtained in a trial of the OX40 agonist ivuxolimab. The CDR3 is CASSQTGWGREAFF. The nucleotide sequence is TGTGCCAGCAGTCAGACTGGTTGGGGCAGAGAAGCTTTCTTT.